The present entry profiles one T cell receptor (beta chain) with its context. Antigen unknown. Sequencing used immunoSEQ multiplex PCR; TCRdb keeps in-frame clones, though not all of them. This table has 45,000 to 60,000 clones, about 90% appearing once. V shed 4 bases and J shed 4 bases, with 22 bases lying between them. The CDR3 consists of 17 residues. CDR1 is SEHNR, CDR2 FQNEAQ, per germline (reference sequence). These data belong to a study of siplizumab effects on memory and regulatory T cells. Overall study findings and caveats: Among sequences traceable to unstimulated CD4+ memory cells, alloreactive ones were significantly reduced by siplizumab. The suppressive capacity of proliferating Tregs from siplizumab cultures remained unconfirmed. A minor fraction of alloreactive clones, and no more, mapped to unstimulated subsets. Memory cells seemed less diverse than naive T cells, which also seemed major contributors to the alloresponse.

The rearrangement joins TRBV7-9 to TRBJ1-1, with D perhaps matching TRBD1 (6 bases). Sequencing input: naive CD8+ T cells sorted from blood. The sequence came from a human donor in good health. CDR3: CASSSRGGITGSTEAFF. CDR3 sequence (DNA): TGTGCCAGCAGCTCAAGGGGGGGAATAACAGGGTCCACTGAAGCTTTCTTT.